This T cell receptor (beta chain) was profiled in a study of CD8 T cells in ankylosing spondylitis. Overall study results and limits: Reports say disease-linked clones showed up significantly more in matched ankylosing spondylitis synovial fluid. Within ankylosing spondylitis blood, a TCR beta motif made up of under 10 highly homologous variants appeared to be characteristic.

About this clonotype: Its specificity is not known.

This CDR3 comprises 15 residues. The germline CDR1 and CDR2 sequences are SGHDN and FVKESK. The V segment lost 1 base and the J segment 1 base; nucleotides outside the gene matches: 2. TCRdb reprocessed the 5' RACE reads with MiXCR, giving one entry per CDR3 protein. The table lists 300,000 to 350,000 distinct CDR3 sequences, 20% to 25% of them singletons, with about 3.7% in the top ten. This TCR derives from a female donor with ankylosing spondylitis or in good health (not recorded which). The rearrangement joins TRBV14 to TRBJ1-1; TRBD1 matches 8 bases. The source material was blood, either unsorted or a sorted T cell fraction (not recorded which). The CDR3 sequence: CASSQAGQANTEAFF. As DNA, the CDR3 is TGTGCCAGCAGCCAAGCGGGACAGGCGAACACTGAAGCTTTCTTT.